This entry is about one T cell receptor (beta chain). Sequenced by immunoSEQ multiplex PCR; TCRdb stores in-frame clones only, minus some. The sample shows about 250,000 clones, roughly 89% of them seen only once. CDR1 is MNHEY, CDR2 SVGAGI, per germline. V lost 5 bases to trimming and J lost 1 base, with 11 bases between them. The CDR3 is 14 amino acids. The data originate from a study of blood T cell repertoires in COVID-19. This chain uses TRBV6-5 with TRBJ1-1, with a weak D call TRBD1 (6 bases). The clonotype was recovered from a woman aged 55-70 years with COVID-19, enrolled during active disease. The sequenced material came from peripheral blood. The CDR3 DNA sequence: TGTGCCAGCAGTCCCAGGGGTGCGAACACTGAAGCTTTCTTT. Translation: CASSPRGANTEAFF.